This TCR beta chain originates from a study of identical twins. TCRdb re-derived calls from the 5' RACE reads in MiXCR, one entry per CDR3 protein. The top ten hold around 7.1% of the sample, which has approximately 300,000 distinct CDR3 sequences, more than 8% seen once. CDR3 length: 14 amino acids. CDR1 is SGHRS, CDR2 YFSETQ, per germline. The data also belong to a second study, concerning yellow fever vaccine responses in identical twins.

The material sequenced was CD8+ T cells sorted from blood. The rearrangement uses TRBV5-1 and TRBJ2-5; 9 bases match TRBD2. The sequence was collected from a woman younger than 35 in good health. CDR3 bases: TGCGCTAGGGGCGCGGGACTAGCCTTGGAGACCCAGTACTTC. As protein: CARGAGLALETQYF.